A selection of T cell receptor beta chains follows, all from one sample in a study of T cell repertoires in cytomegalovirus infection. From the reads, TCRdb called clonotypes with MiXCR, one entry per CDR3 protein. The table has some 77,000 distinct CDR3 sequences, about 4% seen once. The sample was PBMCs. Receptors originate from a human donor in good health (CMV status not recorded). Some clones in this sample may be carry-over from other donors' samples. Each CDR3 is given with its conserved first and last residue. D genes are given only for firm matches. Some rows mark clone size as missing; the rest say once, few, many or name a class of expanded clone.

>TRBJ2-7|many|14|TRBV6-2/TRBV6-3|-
CASSSDGTDYEQYF
TGTGCCAGCAGTAGCGACGGGACCGACTACGAGCAGTACTTC
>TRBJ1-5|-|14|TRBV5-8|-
CASSLDLGDQPQHF
TGTGCCAGCAGCTTGGACCTCGGGGATCAGCCCCAGCATTTT
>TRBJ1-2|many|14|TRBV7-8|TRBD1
CASSRDSSNYGYTF
TGTGCCAGCAGCCGGGACAGCTCTAACTATGGCTACACCTTC
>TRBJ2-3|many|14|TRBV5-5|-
CASSLEGFGDTQYF
TGTGCCAGCAGCTTGGAGGGGTTCGGAGATACGCAGTATTTT
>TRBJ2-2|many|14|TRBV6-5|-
CASSYSGSTGELFF
TGTGCCAGCAGTTACTCCGGATCCACCGGGGAGCTGTTTTTT
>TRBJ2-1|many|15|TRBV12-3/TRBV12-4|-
CASSLGGSSYNEQFF
TGTGCCAGCAGTTTAGGGGGAAGCTCCTACAATGAGCAGTTCTTC
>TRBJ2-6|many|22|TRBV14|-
CASSQIPPTRGTDLSGANVLTF
TGTGCCAGCAGCCAGATCCCCCCTACCCGCGGGACAGACCTCTCTGGGGCCAACGTCCTGACTTTC
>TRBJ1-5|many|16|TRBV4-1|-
CASSQDRVGSNQPQHF
TGCGCCAGCAGCCAAGACAGGGTCGGTAGCAATCAGCCCCAGCATTTT
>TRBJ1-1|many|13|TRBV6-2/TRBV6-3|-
CASSYPGPTEAFF
TGTGCCAGCAGTTACCCAGGGCCCACTGAAGCTTTCTTT
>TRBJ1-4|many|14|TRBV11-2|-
CASSLIPRGEKLFF
TGTGCCAGCAGCTTAATTCCACGCGGGGAAAAACTGTTTTTT
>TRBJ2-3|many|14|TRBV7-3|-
CASSLRTITDTQYF
TGTGCCAGCAGCTTAAGAACGATCACAGATACGCAGTATTTT
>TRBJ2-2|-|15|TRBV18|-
CASSPPDGRTGELFF
TGTGCCAGCTCACCACCCGACGGTCGCACCGGGGAGCTGTTTTTT
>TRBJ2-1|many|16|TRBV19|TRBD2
CASRNLAGGPTKEQFF
TGTGCCAGTAGGAACTTAGCGGGGGGACCTACTAAAGAGCAGTTCTTC
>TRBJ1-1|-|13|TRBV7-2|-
CASSSLVRGGRTF
TGTGCCAGCAGCTCCCTCGTTCGGGGGGGGCGAACCTTT
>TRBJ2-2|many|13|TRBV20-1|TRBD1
CSADRDGTGELFF
TGCAGCGCGGACAGGGATGGCACCGGGGAGCTGTTTTTT
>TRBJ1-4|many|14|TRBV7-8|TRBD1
CASTLGQPGEKLFF
TGTGCCAGCACCCTGGGACAGCCGGGAGAAAAACTGTTTTTT
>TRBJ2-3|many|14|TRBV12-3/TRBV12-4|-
CASRIHTSTDTQYF
TGTGCCAGCAGAATTCATACTAGCACAGATACGCAGTATTTT
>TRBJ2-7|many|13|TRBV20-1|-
CSADPGTYYEQYF
TGCAGTGCTGACCCGGGAACCTACTACGAGCAGTACTTC
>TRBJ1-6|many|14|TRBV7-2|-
CASSLSAYNSPLHF
TGTGCCAGCAGCTTGTCTGCTTATAATTCACCCCTCCACTTT
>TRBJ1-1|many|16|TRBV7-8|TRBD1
CASSSRGGQGGTEAFF
TGTGCCAGCAGTTCCCGAGGGGGACAGGGGGGCACTGAAGCTTTCTTT
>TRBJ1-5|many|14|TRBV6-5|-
CASSYGVGNQPQHF
TGTGCCAGCAGTTACGGGGTGGGCAATCAGCCCCAGCATTTT
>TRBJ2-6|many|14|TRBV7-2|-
CASSFRQGANVLTF
TGTGCCAGCAGCTTCCGACAGGGGGCCAACGTCCTGACTTTC
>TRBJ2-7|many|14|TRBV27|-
CASSLSVGGPEQYF
TGTGCCAGCAGTTTATCGGTCGGAGGGCCCGAGCAGTACTTC
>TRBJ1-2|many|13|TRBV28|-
CASTTSSNYGYTF
TGTGCCAGCACTACCTCCTCTAACTATGGCTACACCTTC
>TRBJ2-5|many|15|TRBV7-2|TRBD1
CASSFPGQGQETQYF
TGTGCCAGCAGCTTCCCGGGACAGGGGCAAGAGACCCAGTACTTC
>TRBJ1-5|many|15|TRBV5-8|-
CASSVGIFGNQPQHF
TGTGCCAGCAGCGTGGGGATATTCGGCAATCAGCCCCAGCATTTT
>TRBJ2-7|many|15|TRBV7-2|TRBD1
CASSHLGTGRYEQYF
TGTGCCAGCAGCCACCTCGGGACAGGGAGATACGAGCAGTACTTC
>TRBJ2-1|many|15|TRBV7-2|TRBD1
CASSIDRGPYNEQFF
TGTGCCAGCAGCATCGACAGGGGTCCTTACAATGAGCAGTTCTTC
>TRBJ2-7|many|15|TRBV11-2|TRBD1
CASSRPGQSSYEQYF
TGTGCCAGCAGCCGACCGGGACAGAGCTCCTACGAGCAGTACTTC
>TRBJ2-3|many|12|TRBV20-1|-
CSVVSRGDTQYF
TGCAGTGTTGTCTCCCGGGGAGATACGCAGTATTTT
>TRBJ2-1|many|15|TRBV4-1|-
CASSQEDSPYNEQFF
TGCGCCAGCAGCCAAGAGGATTCCCCCTACAATGAGCAGTTCTTC
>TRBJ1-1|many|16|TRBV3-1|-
CASSQDLGSLNTEAFF
TGTGCCAGCAGCCAAGATCTGGGCAGCTTGAACACTGAAGCTTTCTTT
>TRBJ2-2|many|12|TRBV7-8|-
CASSPDYPQLFF
TGTGCCAGCAGCCCGGACTATCCTCAGCTGTTTTTT